One and the same sample provided the 9 T cell receptor beta chains below, sequenced in a study of shared clonotypes between healthy human individuals. Sequencing was performed with immunoSEQ multiplex PCR; in TCRdb, only in-frame clones are kept and a portion is missing. The sample consists of around 2,000,000 clones, about 95% of them appearing once. CD45RO-negative, CCR7-positively selected cells formed the naive CD8 fraction, excluding terminally differentiated effector memory CD45RA+ cells. Sequencing was done on a sample of naive CD8+ T cells sorted from blood. These receptors were obtained from a man aged 18 to 30 in good health.

V usage is TRBV7-2 and J usage is TRBJ1-4; D is unclear. Per germline, CDR1 SGHTA and CDR2 FQGNSA. The CDR3 contains 12 residues. V was cut by 1 base and J by 14 bases, with 11 bases left in between. The CDR3 protein is CASSLVGRQLFF. CDR3 nucleotide sequence: TGTGCCAGCAGCTTAGTAGGTCGGCAGCTGTTTTTT.

This clone was picked up one time. The chain uses TRBV7-6 and TRBJ2-1; either TRBD1 or TRBD2 may supply D (5 bases each). Trimming removed 1 base at V and 0 bases at J, with 10 bases between. The CDR3 is 16 residues long. Germline assignment: CDR1 SGHVS and CDR2 FNYEAQ. CDR3 loop: CASSLGGESSYNEQFF. The CDR3 region has the DNA TGTGCCAGCAGCTTAGGAGGGGAGAGCTCCTACAATGAGCAGTTCTTC.

The sample holds one count of this clone. Other DNA sequences in the same sample also yield this CDR3. The chain recombines TRBV27 with TRBJ2-1; D is tentatively TRBD1 or TRBD2 (6 bases each). V gave up 5 bases and J gave up 3 bases, with 17 bases separating them. The CDR3 sequence is 16 residues long. From germline, CDR1 is MNHEY and CDR2 SMNVEV (reference sequence). CDR3 protein: CASSPSSGEVYNEQFF. In DNA form, the CDR3 reads TGTGCCAGCAGTCCGTCATCAGGGGAGGTCTACAATGAGCAGTTCTTC.

V usage is TRBV5-4 and J usage is TRBJ2-3; D remains ambiguous. Germline CDR1 and CDR2: SGHNT and YYREEE (reference sequence). The CDR3 extends over 14 amino acids. The germline V and J ends were trimmed by 0 bases and 3 bases, with 8 bases remaining between them. In nucleotides, the CDR3 is TGTGCCAGCAGCTTGGGAGACACTACAGATACGCAGTATTTT. Translating it yields CASSLGDTTDTQYF.

The chain links TRBV5-4 to TRBJ2-7, with TRBD2 matching 7 bases. The CDR3 runs to 15 residues. The V segment lost 2 bases and the J segment 1 base; nucleotides outside the gene matches: 6. CDR1 and CDR2 from the germline V gene are SGHNT and YYREEE (reference sequence). The CDR3 nucleotides read TGTGCCAGCAGCTTAGCAGCGGGGTTTTCCTACGAGCAGTACTTC. Protein sequence: CASSLAAGFSYEQYF.

V is TRBV6-5 and J is TRBJ1-2; D is perhaps TRBD1 (6 bases). This CDR3 has 13 residues. Between the trimmed V and J ends, which lost 5 bases and 7 bases, there was a span of 14 bases. Germline V gene data show CDR1 as MNHEY and CDR2 as SVGAGI. As DNA, the CDR3 is TGTGCCAGCAGTAGCCTGGGGGGCTCTGGCTACACCTTC. Amino acid sequence: CASSSLGGSGYTF.

V gene TRBV7-9 combines with J gene TRBJ1-1; perhaps TRBD1 as D (5 bases). The CDR3 is 15 amino acids. Trimming took 5 bases from V and 3 from J, leaving 16 bases between them. Germline CDR1 SEHNR, CDR2 FQNEAQ (reference sequence). The CDR3 loop is CASSVPGTKDTEAFF. In DNA form, the CDR3 reads TGTGCCAGCAGCGTACCGGGGACTAAGGACACTGAAGCTTTCTTT.

The V and J genes are TRBV15 and TRBJ2-1; TRBD2 matches at 12 bases. V dropped 8 bases and J dropped 5; count of bases not matched to a gene: 1. The CDR3 is 13 amino acids. Germline V CDR1 and CDR2: LNHNV, YYDKDF (reference sequence). The CDR3 loop reads CATGLAGNNEQFF. The DNA of the CDR3 is TGTGCCACCGGACTAGCGGGAAACAATGAGCAGTTCTTC.

The gene calls are TRBV11-2 and TRBJ2-3; 10 bases match TRBD2. Germline loops: CDR1 SGHAT, CDR2 FQNNGV. CDR3 length equals 18 residues. V trimming: 3 bases; J trimming: 4 bases; junction bases outside the gene matches: 13. The CDR3 region is CASSFDRELAGVADTQYF. In nucleotides, the CDR3 is TGTGCCAGCAGCTTCGACAGGGAGCTAGCGGGAGTCGCAGATACGCAGTATTTT.